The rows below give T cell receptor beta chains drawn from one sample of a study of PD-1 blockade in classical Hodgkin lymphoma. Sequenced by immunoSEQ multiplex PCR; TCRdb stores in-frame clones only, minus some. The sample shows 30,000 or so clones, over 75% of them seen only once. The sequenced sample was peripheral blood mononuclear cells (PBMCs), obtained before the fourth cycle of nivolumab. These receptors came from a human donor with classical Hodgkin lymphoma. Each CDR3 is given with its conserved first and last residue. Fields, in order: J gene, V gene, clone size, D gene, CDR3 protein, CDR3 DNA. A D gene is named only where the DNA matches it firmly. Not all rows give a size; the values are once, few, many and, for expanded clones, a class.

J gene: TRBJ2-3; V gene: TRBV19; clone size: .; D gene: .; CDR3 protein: CASSIGVRIGATDTQYF; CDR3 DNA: TGTGCCAGTAGTATAGGAGTGAGGATAGGGGCCACAGATACGCAGTATTTT
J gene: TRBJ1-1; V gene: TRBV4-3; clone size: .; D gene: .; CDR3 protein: CASSQSKGRTEAFF; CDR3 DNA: TGCGCCAGCAGCCAAAGCAAGGGTCGCACTGAAGCTTTCTTT
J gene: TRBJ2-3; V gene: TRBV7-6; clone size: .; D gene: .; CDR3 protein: CASSILHGAPTSTDTQYF; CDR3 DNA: TGTGCCAGCAGCATTCTCCACGGGGCCCCTACTAGCACAGATACGCAGTATTTT
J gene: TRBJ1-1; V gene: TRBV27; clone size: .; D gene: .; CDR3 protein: CARNYPQGFETEAFF; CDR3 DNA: TGTGCCAGAAACTACCCCCAGGGATTTGAGACTGAAGCTTTCTTT
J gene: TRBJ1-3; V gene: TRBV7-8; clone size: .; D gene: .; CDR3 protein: CASSTRQILNTIYF; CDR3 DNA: TGTGCCAGCAGCACGCGACAGATCCTTAACACCATATATTTT
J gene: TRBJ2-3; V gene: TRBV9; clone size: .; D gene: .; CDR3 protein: CASSVVAQGTDTQYF; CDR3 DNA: TGTGCCAGCAGCGTAGTCGCACAAGGCACAGATACGCAGTATTTT
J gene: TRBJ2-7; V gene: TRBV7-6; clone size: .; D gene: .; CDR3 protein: CASSFRSNGGYEQYF; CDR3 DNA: TGTGCCAGCAGCTTTCGTTCAAACGGAGGATACGAGCAGTACTTC
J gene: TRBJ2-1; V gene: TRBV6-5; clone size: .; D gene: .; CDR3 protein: CASSSPGNEQFF; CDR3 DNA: TGTGCCAGCAGTTCCCCAGGGAATGAGCAGTTCTTC
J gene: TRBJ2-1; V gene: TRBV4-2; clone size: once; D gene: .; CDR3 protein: CASSQEGQALGEQFF; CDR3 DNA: TGTGCCAGCAGCCAAGAGGGACAAGCACTCGGTGAGCAGTTCTTC
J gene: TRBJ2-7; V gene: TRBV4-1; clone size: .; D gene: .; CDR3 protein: CASSHIQIRAGDRSYEQYF; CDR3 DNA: TGCGCCAGCAGCCACATCCAAATCAGGGCAGGGGATAGATCCTACGAGCAGTACTTC
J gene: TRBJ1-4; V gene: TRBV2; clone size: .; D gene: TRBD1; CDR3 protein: CASTGQGREKLFF; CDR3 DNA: TGTGCCAGCACCGGACAGGGGCGGGAAAAACTGTTTTTT
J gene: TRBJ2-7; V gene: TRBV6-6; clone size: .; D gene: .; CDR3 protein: CASSYRGEQYF; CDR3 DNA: TGTGCCAGCAGTTACAGGGGCGAGCAGTACTTC
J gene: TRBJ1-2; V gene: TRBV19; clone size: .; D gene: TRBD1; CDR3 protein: CASSIDDRVGYTF; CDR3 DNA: TGTGCCAGTAGTATAGATGACAGGGTGGGCTACACCTTC
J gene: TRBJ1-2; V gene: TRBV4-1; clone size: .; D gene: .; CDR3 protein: CASSAPGHGRGYTF; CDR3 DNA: TGCGCCAGCAGCGCACCGGGACACGGACGGGGCTACACCTTC
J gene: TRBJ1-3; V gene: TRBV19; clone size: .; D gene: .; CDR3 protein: CASIERKPRGNTIYF; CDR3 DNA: TGTGCCAGTATTGAGCGGAAGCCTCGTGGAAACACCATATATTTT
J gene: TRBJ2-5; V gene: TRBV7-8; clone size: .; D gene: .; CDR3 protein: CASSRRRDPQETQYF; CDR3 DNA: TGTGCCAGCAGCCGGCGGAGGGACCCCCAAGAGACCCAGTACTTC
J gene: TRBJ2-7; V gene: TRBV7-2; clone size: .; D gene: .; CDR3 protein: CASSYGREAIYEQYF; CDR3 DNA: TGTGCCAGCAGCTACGGCCGGGAAGCCATCTACGAGCAGTACTTC
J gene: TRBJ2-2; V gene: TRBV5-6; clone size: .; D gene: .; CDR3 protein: CASRRRGTGELFF; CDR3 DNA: TGTGCCAGCAGAAGGCGAGGAACCGGGGAGCTGTTTTTT
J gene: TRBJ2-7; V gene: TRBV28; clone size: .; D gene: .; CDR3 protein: CASIEGGEQYF; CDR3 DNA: TGTGCCAGCATCGAGGGGGGCGAGCAGTACTTC
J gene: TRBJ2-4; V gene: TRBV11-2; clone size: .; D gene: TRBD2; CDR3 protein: CASSRGGKNIQYF; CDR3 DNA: TGTGCCAGCAGTCGGGGGGGTAAAAACATTCAGTACTTC
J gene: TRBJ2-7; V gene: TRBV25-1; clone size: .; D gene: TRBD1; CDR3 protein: CASSRDSSYEQYF; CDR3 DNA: TGTGCCAGCAGCCGGGACAGCTCCTACGAGCAGTACTTC
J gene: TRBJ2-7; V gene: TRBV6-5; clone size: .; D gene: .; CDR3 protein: CASSYRLRLYEQYF; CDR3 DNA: TGTGCCAGCAGTTATCGACTCCGATTATACGAGCAGTACTTC
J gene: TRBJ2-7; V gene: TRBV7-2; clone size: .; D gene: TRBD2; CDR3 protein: CASSVSGGALSYEQYF; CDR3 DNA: TGTGCCAGCAGCGTTAGCGGGGGGGCCCTATCCTACGAGCAGTACTTC
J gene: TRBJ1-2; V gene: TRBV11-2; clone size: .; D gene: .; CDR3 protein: CASSSQGNYGYTF; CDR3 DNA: TGTGCCAGCAGTTCACAGGGTAACTATGGCTACACCTTC
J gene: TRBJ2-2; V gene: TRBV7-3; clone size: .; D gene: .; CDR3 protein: CASSLIGGGPPRSTGELFF; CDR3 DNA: TGTGCCAGCAGCTTAATTGGGGGTGGTCCTCCGAGATCCACCGGGGAGCTGTTTTTT
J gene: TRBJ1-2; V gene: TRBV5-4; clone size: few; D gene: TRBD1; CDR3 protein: CASSLFARGLNYGYTF; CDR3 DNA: TGTGCCAGCAGCTTATTTGCCAGGGGGCTTAACTATGGCTACACCTTC
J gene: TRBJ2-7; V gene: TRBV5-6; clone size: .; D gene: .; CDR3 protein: CASSLASSYEQYF; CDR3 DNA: TGTGCCAGCAGCTTGGCCTCATCCTACGAGCAGTACTTC
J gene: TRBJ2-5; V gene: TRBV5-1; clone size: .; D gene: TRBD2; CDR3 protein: CASSFGGTGGETQYF; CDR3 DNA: TGCGCCAGCAGCTTCGGGGGGACGGGGGGAGAGACCCAGTACTTC
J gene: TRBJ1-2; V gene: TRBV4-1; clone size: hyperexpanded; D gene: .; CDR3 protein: CASSQVGEDYGYTF; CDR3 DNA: TGCGCCAGCAGCCAAGTTGGGGAAGACTATGGCTACACCTTC
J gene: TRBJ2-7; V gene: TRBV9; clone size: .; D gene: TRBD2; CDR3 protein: CASSAGTSTYEQYF; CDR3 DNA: TGTGCCAGCAGCGCGGGGACTAGCACCTACGAGCAGTACTTC
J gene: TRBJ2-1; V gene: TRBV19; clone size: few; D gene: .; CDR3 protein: CASSIAQGPEQFF; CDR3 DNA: TGTGCCAGTAGTATAGCTCAGGGGCCAGAGCAGTTCTTC
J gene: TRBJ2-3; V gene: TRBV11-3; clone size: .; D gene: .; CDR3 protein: CASSSGTGTDTQYF; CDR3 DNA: TGTGCCAGCAGCTCGGGGACTGGCACAGATACGCAGTATTTT
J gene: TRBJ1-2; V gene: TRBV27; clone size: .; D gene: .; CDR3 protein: CASSETWANYGYTF; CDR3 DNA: TGTGCCAGCAGTGAAACTTGGGCTAACTATGGCTACACCTTC
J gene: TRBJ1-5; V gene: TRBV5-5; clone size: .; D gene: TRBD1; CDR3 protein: CASSSGFWTGGDQPQHF; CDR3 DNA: TGTGCCAGCAGCTCGGGTTTTTGGACAGGGGGAGATCAGCCCCAGCATTTT
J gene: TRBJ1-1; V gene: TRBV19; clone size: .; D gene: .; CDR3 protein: CASSLRNTEAFF; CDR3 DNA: TGTGCCAGTAGTCTTAGGAACACTGAAGCTTTCTTT
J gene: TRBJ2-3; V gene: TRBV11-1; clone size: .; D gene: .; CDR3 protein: CASSFGATHMQDTQYF; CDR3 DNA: TGTGCCAGCAGCTTCGGGGCCACGCACATGCAAGATACGCAGTATTTT
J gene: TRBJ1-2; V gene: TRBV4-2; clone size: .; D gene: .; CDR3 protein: CASSLDSNYGYTF; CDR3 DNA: TGTGCCAGCAGCCTGGACAGTAACTATGGCTACACCTTC
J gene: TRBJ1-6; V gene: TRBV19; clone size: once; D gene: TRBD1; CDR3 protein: CARETGDELNSPLHF; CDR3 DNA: TGTGCCAGGGAGACAGGGGACGAGTTAAATTCACCCCTCCACTTT
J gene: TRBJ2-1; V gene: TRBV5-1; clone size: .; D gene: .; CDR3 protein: CASSLAVVNEQFF; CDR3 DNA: TGCGCCAGCAGCTTGGCCGTGGTTAATGAGCAGTTCTTC
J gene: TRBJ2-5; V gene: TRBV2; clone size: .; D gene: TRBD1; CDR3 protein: CASGGQVQETQYF; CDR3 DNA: TGTGCCAGTGGGGGACAGGTCCAAGAGACCCAGTACTTC
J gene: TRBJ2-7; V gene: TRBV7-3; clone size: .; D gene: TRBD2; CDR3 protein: CASSLGLAGSYEQYF; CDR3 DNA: TGTGCCAGCAGCTTAGGGCTAGCGGGGTCCTACGAGCAGTACTTC
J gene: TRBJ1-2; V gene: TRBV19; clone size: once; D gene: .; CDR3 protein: CASRGTQRSGYTF; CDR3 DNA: TGTGCCAGTCGAGGAACTCAGCGGTCTGGCTACACCTTC
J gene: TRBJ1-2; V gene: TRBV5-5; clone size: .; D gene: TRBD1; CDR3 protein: CASSTGQGAVGYTF; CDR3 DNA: TGTGCCAGCAGCACGGGACAGGGGGCGGTTGGCTACACCTTC
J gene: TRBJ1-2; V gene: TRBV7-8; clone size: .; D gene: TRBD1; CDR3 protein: CASSRDSNYGYTF; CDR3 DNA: TGTGCCAGCAGCCGGGACAGTAACTATGGCTACACCTTC
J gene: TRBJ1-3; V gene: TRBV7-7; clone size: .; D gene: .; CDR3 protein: CASSKTGPFSGNTIYF; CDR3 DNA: TGTGCTAGCAGCAAGACAGGCCCATTCTCTGGAAACACCATATATTTT
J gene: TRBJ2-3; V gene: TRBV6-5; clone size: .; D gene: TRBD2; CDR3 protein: CASRTSSTDTQYF; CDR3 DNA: TGTGCCAGCCGGACTAGCAGCACAGATACGCAGTATTTT
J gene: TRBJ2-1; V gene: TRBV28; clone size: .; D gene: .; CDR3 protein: CASSFNGAGDSYNEQFF; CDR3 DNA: TGTGCCAGCAGTTTTAATGGTGCGGGCGACTCCTACAATGAGCAGTTCTTC
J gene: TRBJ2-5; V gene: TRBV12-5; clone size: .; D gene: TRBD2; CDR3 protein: CASGSRTSGGEETQYF; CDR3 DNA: TGTGCTAGTGGTTCACGGACTAGCGGGGGGGAAGAGACCCAGTACTTC
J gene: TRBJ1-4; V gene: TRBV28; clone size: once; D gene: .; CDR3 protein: CASSSEPGREKLFF; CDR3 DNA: TGTGCCAGCAGTTCGGAACCGGGCCGGGAAAAACTGTTTTTT
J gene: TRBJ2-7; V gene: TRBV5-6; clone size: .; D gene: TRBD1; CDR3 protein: CASSIRTGPSYEQYF; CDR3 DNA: TGTGCCAGCAGCATTAGGACAGGGCCCTCCTACGAGCAGTACTTC